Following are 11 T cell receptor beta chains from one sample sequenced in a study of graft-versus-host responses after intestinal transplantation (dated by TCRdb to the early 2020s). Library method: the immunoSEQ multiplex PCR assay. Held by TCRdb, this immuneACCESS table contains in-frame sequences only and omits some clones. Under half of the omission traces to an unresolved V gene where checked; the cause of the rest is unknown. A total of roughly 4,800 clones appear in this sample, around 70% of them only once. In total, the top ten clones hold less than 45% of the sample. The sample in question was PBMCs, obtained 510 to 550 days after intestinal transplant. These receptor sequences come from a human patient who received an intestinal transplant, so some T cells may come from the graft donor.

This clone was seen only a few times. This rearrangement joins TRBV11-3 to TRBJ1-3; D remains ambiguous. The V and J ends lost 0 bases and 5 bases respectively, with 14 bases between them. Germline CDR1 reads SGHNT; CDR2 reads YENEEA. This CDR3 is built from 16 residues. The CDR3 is CASSLEGPRRRNTIYF. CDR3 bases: TGTGCCAGCAGCTTAGAGGGCCCGCGCCGCAGAAACACCATATATTTT.

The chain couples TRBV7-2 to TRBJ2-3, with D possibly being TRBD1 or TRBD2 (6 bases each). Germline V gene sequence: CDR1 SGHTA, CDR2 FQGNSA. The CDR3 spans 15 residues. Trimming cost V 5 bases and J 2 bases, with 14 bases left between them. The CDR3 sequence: CASSPQGGTTDTQYF. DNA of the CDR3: TGTGCCAGCAGCCCACAAGGGGGGACCACAGATACGCAGTATTTT.

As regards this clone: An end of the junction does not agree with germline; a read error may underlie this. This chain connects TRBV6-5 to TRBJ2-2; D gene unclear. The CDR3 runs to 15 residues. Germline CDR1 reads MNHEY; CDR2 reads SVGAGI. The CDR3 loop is CASSYSRPNIGELFF. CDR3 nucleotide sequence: TGTGCCAGCAGCTATTCAAGGCCCAACATCGGGGAGCTGTTTTTT.

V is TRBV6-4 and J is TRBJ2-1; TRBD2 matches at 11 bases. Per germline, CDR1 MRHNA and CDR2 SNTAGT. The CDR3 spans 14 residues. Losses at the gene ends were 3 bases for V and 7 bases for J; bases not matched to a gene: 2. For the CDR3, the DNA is TGTGCCAGCAGTGAGACTAGCGGGGTAAATGAGCAGTTCTTC. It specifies CASSETSGVNEQFF.

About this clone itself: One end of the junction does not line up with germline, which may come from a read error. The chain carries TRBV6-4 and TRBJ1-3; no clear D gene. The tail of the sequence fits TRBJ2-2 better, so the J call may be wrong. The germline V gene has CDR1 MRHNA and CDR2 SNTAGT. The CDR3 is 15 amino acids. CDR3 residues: CASSDSSLNTEELFF. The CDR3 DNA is TGTGCCAGCAGTGACTCGAGCCTTAACACCGAGGAGCTGTTTTTT.

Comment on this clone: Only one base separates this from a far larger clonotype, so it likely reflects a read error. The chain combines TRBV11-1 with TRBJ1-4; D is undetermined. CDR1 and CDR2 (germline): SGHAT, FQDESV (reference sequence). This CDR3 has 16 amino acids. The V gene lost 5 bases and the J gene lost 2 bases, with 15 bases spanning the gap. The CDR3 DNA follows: TGTGCCAGCAGCCAAGATCTGGGGTTCACTAATGAAAAACTGTTTTTT. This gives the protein CASSQDLGFTNEKLFF.

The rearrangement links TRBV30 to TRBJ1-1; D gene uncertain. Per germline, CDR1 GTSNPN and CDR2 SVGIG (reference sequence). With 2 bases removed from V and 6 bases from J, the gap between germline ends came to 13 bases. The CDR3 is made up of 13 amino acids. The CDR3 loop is CAWSPSRLSEAFF. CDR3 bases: TGTGCCTGGAGTCCCTCTCGGCTTTCTGAAGCTTTCTTT.

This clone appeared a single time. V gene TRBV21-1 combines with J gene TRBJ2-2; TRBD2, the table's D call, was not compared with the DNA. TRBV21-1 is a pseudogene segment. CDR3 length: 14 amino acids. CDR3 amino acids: CASSNGGGSGELFF. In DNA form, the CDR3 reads TGTGCCAGCAGCAACGGGGGGGGCTCCGGGGAGCTGTTTTTT.

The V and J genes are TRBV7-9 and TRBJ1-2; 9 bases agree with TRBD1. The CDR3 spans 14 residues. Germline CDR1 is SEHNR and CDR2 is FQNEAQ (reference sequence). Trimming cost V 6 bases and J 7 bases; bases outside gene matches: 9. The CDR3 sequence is CASRQLQGAGGYTF. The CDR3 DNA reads TGTGCCAGCAGGCAACTACAGGGGGCAGGTGGCTACACCTTC.

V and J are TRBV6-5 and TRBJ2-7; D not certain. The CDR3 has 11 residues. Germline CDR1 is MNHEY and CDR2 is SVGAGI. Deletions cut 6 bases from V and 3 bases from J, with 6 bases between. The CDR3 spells CASSLNYEQYF. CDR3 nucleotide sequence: TGTGCCAGCAGCCTTAACTACGAGCAGTACTTC.

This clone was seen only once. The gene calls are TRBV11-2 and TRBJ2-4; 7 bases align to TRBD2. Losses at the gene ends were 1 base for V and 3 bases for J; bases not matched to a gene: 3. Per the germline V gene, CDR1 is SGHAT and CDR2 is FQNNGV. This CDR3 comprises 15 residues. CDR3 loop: CASSLGASGKNIQYF. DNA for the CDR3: TGTGCCAGCAGCTTAGGGGCTAGCGGCAAAAACATTCAGTACTTC.